This T cell receptor beta chain came from a study of T cell responses to AZD1222 COVID-19 vaccine. Whole-study context: Some second doses came at about 4 weeks and others at about 12 weeks; these were pooled. Study-wide findings and caveats: Spike was spanned by vaccine-associated CD4 TCRs, with dominance at 160-218 and 743-854. The study identified only six AZD1222 recipients as seropositive at baseline. Most donors were white British, females outnumbered males, and clonal diversity was possibly underestimated.

Comments on this clone: The antigen remains unidentified.

The repertoire was sequenced with immunoSEQ multiplex PCR; TCRdb's copy has only in-frame clones and lacks some. Altogether 95,000 to 150,000 clones are present, 85% to 90% being singletons, with the ten largest covering approximately 3.3%. The V gene's germline CDR1 is SGHKS and CDR2 YYEKEE (reference sequence). V was cut by 4 bases and J by 3 bases, with 16 bases left in between. The CDR3 is 15 residues long. The rearrangement joins TRBV5-5 to TRBJ1-1; D gene unclear. The receptor was isolated from an adult in good health. The sample in question was peripheral blood, obtained on day 0 of AZD1222 vaccination. In nucleotides, the CDR3 is TGTGCCAGCAGCCCGATACTAGGGAAGGACACTGAAGCTTTCTTT. Its protein product is CASSPILGKDTEAFF.